This TCR beta chain appears in the sequencing data of a study of blood T cell repertoires in COVID-19. Study in general: COVID-19 samples from acute and convalescent phases originated in the United States, Italy and Spain. Sources were T cells, B-cell-depleted T cells, or PBMCs; the material itself was cDNA or gDNA.

The V gene's germline CDR1 is SGHVS and CDR2 FQNEAQ. The CDR3 is made up of 16 amino acids. V lost 1 base and J lost 2, with 12 bases in between. In the original workflow: Reference gene primer amplification yielded estimated nucleated cell counts. The data were produced by immunoSEQ multiplex PCR, yet TCRdb's version contains in-frame clones alone and is incomplete. V, J and clone size were drawn from that table, and D and trimming were deduced from the DNA. The table has roughly 150,000 clones, approximately 83% seen once. This chain links TRBV7-8 with TRBJ1-5, with a tentative D call TRBD1 (5 bases). The sample taken for sequencing was peripheral blood. The TCR comes from a man between 65 and 85 years old with active or convalescent COVID-19. The DNA for the CDR3 is TGTGCCAGCAGCTTAGGTTGGGGCCGGGGCAATCAGCCCCAGCATTTT. Amino acids: CASSLGWGRGNQPQHF.